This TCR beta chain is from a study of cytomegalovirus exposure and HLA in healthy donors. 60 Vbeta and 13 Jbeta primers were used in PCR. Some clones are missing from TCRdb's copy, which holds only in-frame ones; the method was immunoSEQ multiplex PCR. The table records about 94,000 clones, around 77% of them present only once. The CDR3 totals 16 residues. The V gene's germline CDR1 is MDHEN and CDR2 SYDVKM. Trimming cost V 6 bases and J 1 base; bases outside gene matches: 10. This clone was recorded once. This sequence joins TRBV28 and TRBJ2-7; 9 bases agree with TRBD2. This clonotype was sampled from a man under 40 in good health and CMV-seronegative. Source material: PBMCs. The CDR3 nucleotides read TGTGCCAGCAGCTCACCCGGGACTAGCAGTTCCTACGAGCAGTACTTC. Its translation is CASSSPGTSSSYEQYF.